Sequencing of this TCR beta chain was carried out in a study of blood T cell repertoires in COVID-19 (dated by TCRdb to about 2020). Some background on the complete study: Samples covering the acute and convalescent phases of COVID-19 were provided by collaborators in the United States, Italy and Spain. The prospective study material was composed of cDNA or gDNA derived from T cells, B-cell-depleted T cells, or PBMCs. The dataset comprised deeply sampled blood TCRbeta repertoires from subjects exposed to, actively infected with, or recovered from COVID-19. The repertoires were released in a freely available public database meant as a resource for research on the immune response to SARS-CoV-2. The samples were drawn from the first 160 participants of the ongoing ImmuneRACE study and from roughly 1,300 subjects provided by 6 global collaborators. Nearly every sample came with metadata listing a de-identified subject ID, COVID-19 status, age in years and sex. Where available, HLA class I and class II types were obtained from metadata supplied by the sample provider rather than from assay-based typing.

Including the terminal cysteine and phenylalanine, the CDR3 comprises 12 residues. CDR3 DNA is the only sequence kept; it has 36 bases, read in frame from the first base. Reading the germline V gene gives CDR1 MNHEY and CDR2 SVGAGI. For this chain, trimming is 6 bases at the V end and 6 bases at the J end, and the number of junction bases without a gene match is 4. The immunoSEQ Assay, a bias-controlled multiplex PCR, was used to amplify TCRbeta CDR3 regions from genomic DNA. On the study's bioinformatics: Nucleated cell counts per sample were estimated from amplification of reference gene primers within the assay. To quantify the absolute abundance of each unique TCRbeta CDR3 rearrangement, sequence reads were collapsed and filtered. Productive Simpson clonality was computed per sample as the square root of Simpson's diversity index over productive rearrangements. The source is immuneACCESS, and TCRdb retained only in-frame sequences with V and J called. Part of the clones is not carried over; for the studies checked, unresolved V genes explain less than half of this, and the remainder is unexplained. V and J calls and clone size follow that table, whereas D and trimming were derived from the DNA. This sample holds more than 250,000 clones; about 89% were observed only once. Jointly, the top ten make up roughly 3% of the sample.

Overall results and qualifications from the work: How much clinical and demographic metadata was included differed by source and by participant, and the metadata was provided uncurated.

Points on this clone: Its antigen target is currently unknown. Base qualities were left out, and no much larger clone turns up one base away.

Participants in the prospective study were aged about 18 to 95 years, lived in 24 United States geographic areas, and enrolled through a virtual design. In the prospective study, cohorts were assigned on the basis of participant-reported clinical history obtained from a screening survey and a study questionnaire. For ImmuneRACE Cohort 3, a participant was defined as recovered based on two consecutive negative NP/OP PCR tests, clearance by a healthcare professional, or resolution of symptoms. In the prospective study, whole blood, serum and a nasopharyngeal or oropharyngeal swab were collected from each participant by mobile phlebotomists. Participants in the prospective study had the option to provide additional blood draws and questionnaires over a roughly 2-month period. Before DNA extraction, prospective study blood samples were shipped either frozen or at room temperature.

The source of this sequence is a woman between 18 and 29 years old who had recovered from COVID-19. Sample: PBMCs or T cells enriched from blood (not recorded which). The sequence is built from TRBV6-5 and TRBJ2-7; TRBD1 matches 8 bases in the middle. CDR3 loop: CASSGTGGEQYF. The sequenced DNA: TGTGCCAGCAGCGGCACAGGGGGCGAGCAGTACTTC.